This entry concerns a single T cell receptor (beta chain). The antigen is undetermined. A much larger clone lies one base from this, so it may be a read error. Time point here: sample taken at primary tumor resection. Samples were obtained from 70 or so donors, all untreated early-stage non-small cell lung cancer patients. This sample was included in a study of spatial heterogeneity in lung cancer. For the study at large: Consistently, beta-chain sequences turned up in larger numbers than alpha-chain sequences did.

Study-level points and caveats: The authors estimated that roughly 7.3% of tumor T cells were covered for alpha chains and over 11% for beta chains. Expanded alpha and beta TCR counts within tumors tracked tumor mutation counts.

J gave up 2 bases and V 4 bases, and 5 bases lay outside the gene matches. CDR3 size: 15 residues. Germline lookup yields CDR1 SGHRS and CDR2 YFSETQ. Unique molecular identifiers tagged every individual TCR cDNA molecule. TCRdb used MiXCR to reprocess the 5' RACE reads, holding one entry per CDR3 protein. The sample yields some 18,000 distinct CDR3 sequences, under 10% seen once. This chain links TRBV5-1 with TRBJ2-5; 10 bases agree with TRBD2. The sample here was lung tumor tissue, taken at surgery. The clonotype comes from a male donor with early-stage non-small cell lung cancer. The CDR3 nucleotides read TGCGCCAGCAGCCTACTAGCGGGGAGTCAAGAGACCCAGTACTTC. Translated: CASSLLAGSQETQYF.